A selection of T cell receptor beta chains follows, all from one sample in a study of patients and donors after allogeneic stem cell transplantation. In TCRdb, the RT-PCR reads were re-called with MiXCR into one record per CDR3 protein. The sample gives about 230,000 distinct CDR3 sequences, about 14% of which show up once; around a tenth is in the top ten. The sequenced sample consisted of blood, either unsorted or a sorted T cell fraction (not recorded which). These receptor sequences come from a human donor who was either an allogeneic HSCT recipient or a stem cell or donor lymphocyte infusion donor (not recorded which). It is not recorded whose cells these are; they may come from a transplant donor. Each CDR3 is given without its conserved first and last residue. Each record gives: V gene, J gene, CDR3 protein.

v_call: TRBV9
j_call: TRBJ2-2
cdr3_aa: ASSVGPENTGELF

v_call: TRBV4-1
j_call: TRBJ1-1
cdr3_aa: ASSQPQGDTEAF

v_call: TRBV15
j_call: TRBJ1-3
cdr3_aa: ATSRDFAGNTIY

v_call: TRBV6-2/TRBV6-3
j_call: TRBJ1-5
cdr3_aa: ASSYSSPSYNQPQH

v_call: TRBV12-3/TRBV12-4
j_call: TRBJ2-3
cdr3_aa: ASSLISGGSTDTQY

v_call: TRBV4-1
j_call: TRBJ2-7
cdr3_aa: ASSQGSQGRTNEQY

v_call: TRBV6-5
j_call: TRBJ2-5
cdr3_aa: ASSYGTSGEGETQY

v_call: TRBV20-1
j_call: TRBJ2-7
cdr3_aa: SATPSGSRSYEQY

v_call: TRBV24-1
j_call: TRBJ2-5
cdr3_aa: ATSGTGWETQY

v_call: TRBV7-2
j_call: TRBJ2-3
cdr3_aa: ASSSRGQGADTQY

v_call: TRBV5-1
j_call: TRBJ1-2
cdr3_aa: ASSWSSNYGYT

v_call: TRBV7-2
j_call: TRBJ2-7
cdr3_aa: ASSLVGGLSYEQY

v_call: TRBV7-8
j_call: TRBJ2-5
cdr3_aa: ASSLKETQC

v_call: TRBV7-2
j_call: TRBJ2-7
cdr3_aa: ASSLRPGGTYEQY

v_call: TRBV5-1
j_call: TRBJ1-2
cdr3_aa: ASSGGQYYGYT

v_call: TRBV5-1
j_call: TRBJ2-7
cdr3_aa: ASSRLGTGGGEQY

v_call: TRBV20-1
j_call: TRBJ2-5
cdr3_aa: SALTSGETQY

v_call: TRBV5-1
j_call: TRBJ1-3
cdr3_aa: ASSLQGTGNTIY

v_call: TRBV4-3
j_call: TRBJ1-2
cdr3_aa: ASSQEGRGYGYT

v_call: TRBV3-1
j_call: TRBJ2-5
cdr3_aa: ASSPSTGSETQY

v_call: TRBV12-5
j_call: TRBJ1-1
cdr3_aa: ASGAGQGVNTEAF

v_call: TRBV5-8
j_call: TRBJ2-7
cdr3_aa: ASSFGDPGGAYEQY

v_call: TRBV7-9
j_call: TRBJ2-5
cdr3_aa: ASSLPGLVEETQY

v_call: TRBV5-1
j_call: TRBJ2-5
cdr3_aa: ASSKGTGGVETQY

v_call: TRBV5-1
j_call: TRBJ1-5
cdr3_aa: ASSNTGGTNQPQH

v_call: TRBV9
j_call: TRBJ2-2
cdr3_aa: ASSPTQGNTGELF

v_call: TRBV23-1
j_call: TRBJ1-5
cdr3_aa: ASTKGEEQPQH

v_call: TRBV14
j_call: TRBJ1-1
cdr3_aa: ASSQNIHSNTEAF

v_call: TRBV18
j_call: TRBJ2-1
cdr3_aa: ASSSTGTGGHNEQF

v_call: TRBV5-1
j_call: TRBJ1-6
cdr3_aa: ASSLGDSSYNSPLH

v_call: TRBV2
j_call: TRBJ2-1
cdr3_aa: ASRVSGTSAF

v_call: TRBV4-2
j_call: TRBJ2-5
cdr3_aa: ASSQGGGGSQETQY

v_call: TRBV2
j_call: TRBJ1-3
cdr3_aa: ASSADGGGNTIY

v_call: TRBV4-3
j_call: TRBJ1-6
cdr3_aa: ASSQDLIPGGNSPLH

v_call: TRBV3-1
j_call: TRBJ2-7
cdr3_aa: ASSPRDRVSYEQY

v_call: TRBV20-1
j_call: TRBJ1-1
cdr3_aa: SAPIRQGRAF

v_call: TRBV12-3/TRBV12-4
j_call: TRBJ2-7
cdr3_aa: ASSPGQIYEQY

v_call: TRBV9
j_call: TRBJ2-1
cdr3_aa: ASSVGTGPPNEQF

v_call: TRBV20-1
j_call: TRBJ2-3
cdr3_aa: SANEGGQLMDTQY